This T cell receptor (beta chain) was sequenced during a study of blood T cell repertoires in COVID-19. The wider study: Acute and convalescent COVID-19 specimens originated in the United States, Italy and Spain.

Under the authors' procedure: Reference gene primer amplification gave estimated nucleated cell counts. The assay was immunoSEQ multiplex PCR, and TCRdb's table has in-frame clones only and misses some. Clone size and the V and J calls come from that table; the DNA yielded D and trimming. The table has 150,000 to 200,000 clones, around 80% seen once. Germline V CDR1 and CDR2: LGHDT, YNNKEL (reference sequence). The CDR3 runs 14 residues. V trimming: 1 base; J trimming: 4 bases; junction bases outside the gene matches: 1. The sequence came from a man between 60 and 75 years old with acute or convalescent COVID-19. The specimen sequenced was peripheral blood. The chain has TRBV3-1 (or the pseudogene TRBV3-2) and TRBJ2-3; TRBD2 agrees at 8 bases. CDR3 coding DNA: TGTGCCAGCAGCCAAGGGCGGGGGGCAGATACGCAGTATTTT. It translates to CASSQGRGADTQYF.